A single sample gave rise to the 29 T cell receptor beta chains below, sequenced in a study of T-cell reconstitution after alpha-beta-depleted transplantation in children (dated by TCRdb to 2016 to 2018). The library was built by means of PCR. Sequencing was carried out with an Illumina HiSeq 2500. TCR libraries were prepared with molecular barcoding, using unique molecular identifiers to normalize TCRbeta repertoire quantification. The public reads were quality trimmed at Q25 with fastp and then assembled into clones with MiXCR by TCRdb, keeping productive beta chains. Entries that share a CDR3 protein sequence are merged under the most common genes and DNA. A total of 400,000 to 500,000 distinct CDR3 sequences appear in this sample, under 13% of them only once. The ten largest clones add up to about 5% of the sample. The sequences come from PBMCs from the stem cell graft donor, collected from the stem cell graft. The receptors stem from a human donor who donated a stem cell graft to a child with acute myeloid leukemia.

This chain links TRBV19 with TRBJ2-4, with 10 positions matching TRBD1. CDR3 length: 17 amino acids. The ends lost 5 bases at V and 1 base at J; junction bases unmatched: 8. Germline assignment: CDR1 LNHDA and CDR2 SQIVND (reference sequence). CDR3 DNA sequence: TGTGCCAGTAGTCCCAGACCGGGACAGGGGGCCAAAAACATTCAGTACTTC. Translation gives CASSPRPGQGAKNIQYF.

This clonotype was seen more than once but under ten times. V is TRBV5-1 and J is TRBJ2-1; D ambiguous. The CDR3 totals 15 residues. V was clipped by 2 bases and J by 5 bases, with 14 bases between them. Germline assignment: CDR1 SGHRS and CDR2 YFSETQ. The CDR3 DNA is TGCGCCAGCAGCTTTTTGGGGATGCTAGACAATGAGCAGTTCTTC. As protein: CASSFLGMLDNEQFF.

The genes are TRBV6-1 and TRBJ2-3; 11 bases are a match to TRBD2. Germline trimming cut 2 bases from V and 4 bases from J; bases unmatched to any gene: 5. This CDR3 is 16 amino acids long. Germline V CDR1 and CDR2: MNHNS, SASEGT. The CDR3 nucleotides read TGTGCCAGCAGTGAAATAGCGGGGGGGCCCCCAGATACGCAGTATTTT. Its translation: CASSEIAGGPPDTQYF.

This clonotype has more than one count but fewer than ten. V is TRBV10-3 and J is TRBJ2-1; D ambiguous. The CDR3 is 14 residues long. Germline V CDR1 and CDR2: ENHRY, SYGVKD. The V gene lost 3 bases and the J gene lost 2 bases, with 8 bases spanning the gap. The CDR3 here is CAISEYSTYNEQFF. DNA for the CDR3: TGTGCCATCAGTGAATATTCTACCTACAATGAGCAGTTCTTC.

CDR3 in DNA: TGTGCCATCAGTGAGCGGACAGGCCCCACAGATACGCAGTATTTT. This gives the protein CAISERTGPTDTQYF. The rearrangement uses TRBV10-3 and TRBJ2-3; 7 nucleotides agree with TRBD1. Trimming cost V 2 bases and J 2 bases; bases outside gene matches: 4. The CDR3 has 15 amino acids. In germline, CDR1 is ENHRY, CDR2 SYGVKD.

This clonotype was recorded many times. The chain is built from TRBV20-1 and TRBJ1-5; the D is unclear. The germline V gene encodes CDR1 DFQATT and CDR2 SNEGSKA (reference sequence). CDR3 length: 14 amino acids. The ends were cut back, 6 bases at V and 1 base at J, with 13 bases in the middle. The CDR3 region has the DNA TGCAGTGCCCCCCTCGCGGGAAGCAATCAGCCCCAGCATTTT. Its translation: CSAPLAGSNQPQHF.

The rearrangement links TRBV9 to TRBJ2-2; 9 bases agree with TRBD2. This CDR3 is built from 17 residues. J lost 4 bases, V lost 0 bases, and 7 bases had no gene match. Germline assignment: CDR1 SGDLS and CDR2 YYNGEE. The CDR3 sequence is CASSVANLAGRTGELFF. The CDR3 region has the DNA TGTGCCAGCAGCGTAGCCAATCTAGCGGGGCGCACCGGGGAGCTGTTTTTT.

This clonotype has only a few counts. The J gene is TRBJ1-5, the V gene TRBV6-5; 10 bases align to TRBD1. With 6 bases clipped from V and 8 bases from J, the junction kept 7 bases outside the gene matches. The CDR3 is 14 residues long. The germline V gene has CDR1 MNHEY and CDR2 SVGAGI. The DNA for the CDR3 is TGTGCCAGCAGCCCGGACAGGGGGGTTGAGCCCCAGCATTTT. Translated: CASSPDRGVEPQHF.

J is TRBJ2-7 and V is TRBV18; 10 bases are shared with TRBD2. CDR1 is KGHSH, CDR2 LQKENI, per germline. The CDR3 runs to 15 residues. V shed 0 bases and J 3 bases; nucleotides not matched to a gene: 2. CDR3 residues: CASSPPASGGYEQYF. As DNA, the CDR3 is TGTGCCAGCTCACCACCGGCTAGCGGGGGCTACGAGCAGTACTTC.

This clonotype was detected a few times. One end of the junction varies from germline; a read error may be responsible. The genes are TRBV7-7 and TRBJ2-7, with a tentative D call TRBD2 (7 bases). Germline CDR1 is SSHAT and CDR2 is FNYEAQ (reference sequence). The CDR3 sequence is 15 residues long. The DNA of the CDR3 is TGTGCTAGCAGCGAGGCGCAGGGGAGGGTCTACGAGCAGTACTTC. Protein sequence: CASSEAQGRVYEQYF.

The chain combines TRBV27 with TRBJ2-1; D remains ambiguous. The germline gives CDR1 MNHEY, CDR2 SMNVEV (reference sequence). This CDR3 region has 15 residues. V lost 5 bases and J 4 bases, leaving 15 bases between the germline ends. The CDR3 nucleotides are TGTGCCAGCAGTCCCGGGCCCCCGGGTTACAATGAGCAGTTCTTC. Translation: CASSPGPPGYNEQFF.

The chain couples TRBV20-1 to TRBJ1-4, with D hard to call. Germline V gene sequence: CDR1 DFQATT, CDR2 SNEGSKA (reference sequence). CDR3 length: 12 amino acids. V was clipped by 1 base and J by 5 bases, with 5 bases between them. The CDR3 region is CSARGRNEKLFF. DNA of the CDR3: TGCAGTGCTAGAGGGCGAAATGAAAAACTGTTTTTT.

J is TRBJ2-5 and V is TRBV18, with 10 bases aligning to TRBD2. The CDR3 totals 15 residues. The germline V gene encodes CDR1 KGHSH and CDR2 LQKENI. V trimming: 3 bases; J trimming: 9 bases; junction bases outside the gene matches: 10. The CDR3 nucleotides read TGTGCCAGCTCACCGGGACTAGCGCTTAACAGGGCCCAGTACTTC. Encoded protein: CASSPGLALNRAQYF.

This clonotype has only a few counts. V gene TRBV2 combines with J gene TRBJ2-5; D not resolved. This CDR3 contains 14 residues. CDR1 is SNHLY, CDR2 FYNNEI, per germline. V was shortened by 1 base and J by 3 bases, with 9 bases between the two germline ends. Here the CDR3 reads CASSEGSTEETQYF. CDR3 bases: TGTGCCAGCAGTGAAGGTAGCACAGAAGAGACCCAGTACTTC.

The CDR3 reads CASSPPRNGRTEAFF. The CDR3 DNA follows: TGTGCCAGCAGCCCCCCCCGGAACGGGCGGACTGAAGCTTTCTTT. The chain has TRBV7-6 and TRBJ1-1; no definite D call. Per germline, CDR1 SGHVS and CDR2 FNYEAQ. The V end was cut by 5 bases, the J end by 5 bases, with 18 bases between. This CDR3 is 15 amino acids long.

This clonotype was seen many times. The rearrangement joins TRBV12-3 or TRBV12-4 to TRBJ2-7; D is unresolved. Between the trimmed V and J ends, which lost 3 bases and 2 bases, there was a span of 8 bases. CDR3 length equals 13 residues. The CDR3 loop reads CASSLGSPYEQYF. CDR3 in DNA: TGTGCCAGCAGTTTGGGCAGCCCCTACGAGCAGTACTTC.

The chain uses TRBV12-3 or TRBV12-4 and TRBJ2-3; 10 nucleotides line up with TRBD1. After removal of 1 base from V and 4 bases from J, the junction contained 2 bases not matched to a gene. This CDR3 has 15 residues. In DNA form, the CDR3 reads TGTGCCAGCAGTTTAGGGGACAGGGGCCCAGATACGCAGTATTTT. Protein product: CASSLGDRGPDTQYF.

The chain joins TRBV10-3 to TRBJ1-4; the match to TRBD1 covers 8 bases. The trim removed 6 bases at V and 6 bases at J, leaving 3 bases unmatched. The CDR3 has 13 amino acids. Germline loops: CDR1 ENHRY, CDR2 SYGVKD. In nucleotides, the CDR3 is TGTGCCATCAGGGACAGGGTTGATGAAAAACTGTTTTTT. It specifies CAIRDRVDEKLFF.

This clonotype was counted only a few times. The chain links TRBV4-3 to TRBJ1-2; 11 nucleotides agree with TRBD1. The germline V gene encodes CDR1 LGHNA and CDR2 YSLEER. The CDR3 covers 17 residues. V gave up 5 bases and J gave up 5 bases; unmatched junction bases: 13. The CDR3 reads CASSSWTGGAIQYGYTF. CDR3 bases: TGCGCCAGCAGCTCCTGGACAGGGGGCGCGATACAGTATGGCTACACCTTC.

This clonotype was observed a handful of times. The rearrangement joins TRBV5-1 to TRBJ2-5, with TRBD2 matching 14 bases. Trimming removed 4 bases from V and 0 bases from J; junction bases left unmatched: 5. The germline V gene encodes CDR1 SGHRS and CDR2 YFSETQ. The CDR3 consists of 17 residues. The CDR3, as DNA: TGCGCCAGCAGCATGGGACTAGCGGGGGCTAACCAAGAGACCCAGTACTTC. Amino acids: CASSMGLAGANQETQYF.

This chain links TRBV20-1 with TRBJ2-1, with D hard to call. The CDR3 loop spans 15 amino acids. Germline V gene sequence: CDR1 DFQATT, CDR2 SNEGSKA (reference sequence). Trimming shortened V by 0 bases and J by 9 bases, and 18 bases separated the two germline ends. The CDR3 region is CSARDGAFGQSEQFF. In DNA, the CDR3 is TGCAGTGCTAGAGATGGAGCCTTCGGCCAGAGTGAGCAGTTCTTC.

This clonotype was detected a few times. The V and J genes are TRBV27 and TRBJ2-1; TRBD2 agrees at 8 bases. J lost 9 bases, V lost 4 bases, and 11 bases had no gene match. The CDR3 consists of 15 residues. Germline V gives CDR1 MNHEY, CDR2 SMNVEV (reference sequence). The CDR3 spells CASSSLSGIGGEQFF. CDR3 in DNA: TGTGCCAGCAGTTCCCTTAGCGGGATTGGGGGTGAGCAGTTCTTC.

This clonotype was counted ten times or more. V gene TRBV9 combines with J gene TRBJ1-1, with 7 nucleotides matching TRBD1. The J segment lost 4 bases and the V segment lost 3 bases, leaving 3 bases of the junction unmatched. Germline V gives CDR1 SGDLS, CDR2 YYNGEE. The CDR3 is 13 residues long. The CDR3 DNA is TGTGCCAGCAGCGCGCAGGGGGGCACTGAAGCTTTCTTT. This codes for CASSAQGGTEAFF.

A few counts support this clonotype. The rearrangement joins TRBV20-1 to TRBJ2-1, with TRBD2 matching 16 bases. CDR1 is DFQATT and CDR2 is SNEGSKA in the germline V gene (reference sequence). V shed 6 bases, J shed 6 bases, and the junction held 8 bases outside the gene matches. CDR3 size: 16 residues. The CDR3, as DNA: TGCAGTGCCCAAGGGACTAGCGGGGGGGCCCTCAATGAGCAGTTCTTC. Protein product: CSAQGTSGGALNEQFF.

This clonotype has a count of ten or more. The chain combines TRBV5-1 with TRBJ2-1, with D tentatively TRBD2 (5 bases). Germline values: CDR1 SGHRS, CDR2 YFSETQ. CDR3 length: 15 amino acids. The V and J ends lost 2 bases and 1 base respectively, with 10 bases between them. The CDR3 nucleotides read TGCGCCAGCAGCTTATCGGGGATATCCTACAATGAGCAGTTCTTC. Translating it yields CASSLSGISYNEQFF.

About this clonotype itself: One base away lies a much larger clone, so this may be a sequencing read error. The gene calls are TRBV5-5 and TRBJ1-1, with D uncertain. Germline V gives CDR1 SGHKS, CDR2 YYEKEE (reference sequence). This CDR3 region has 13 residues. The CDR3 nucleotides are TGTGCCAGCAGCTTTAAGGTGAACACTGACGCTTTCTTT. It codes for CASSFKVNTDAFF.

This clonotype was observed a few times. The DNA of the CDR3 is TGTGCCAGCAGCATAGGACAGGGGGCTGTGGAGACCCAGTACTTC. Translating gives CASSIGQGAVETQYF. The J gene is TRBJ2-5, the V gene TRBV9, with 11 bases identical to TRBD1. V was pared by 4 bases and J by 5 bases, with 7 bases of the junction left unmatched. CDR3 length equals 15 residues. Looked up from germline, CDR1 is SGDLS and CDR2 is YYNGEE. Supplemented by reference TRBV9 and TRBJ2-5, the full variable domain reads DSGVTQTPKHLITATGQRVTLRCSPRSGDLSVYWYQQSLDQGLQFLIQYYNGEERAKGNILERFSAQQFPDLHSELNLSSLELGDSALYFCASSIGQGAVETQYFGPGTRLLVL.

The genes are TRBV10-3 and TRBJ2-5, with 7 bases matching TRBD1. Trimming took 7 bases from V and 3 from J; bases not matched to a gene: 11. The CDR3 totals 15 residues. Per the germline V gene, CDR1 is ENHRY and CDR2 is SYGVKD. The CDR3 sequence is CAIKQGKFSEETQYF. The CDR3 DNA follows: TGTGCCATCAAACAGGGGAAATTCTCGGAAGAGACCCAGTACTTC.

V gene TRBV7-3 combines with J gene TRBJ2-1; D may correspond to TRBD1 or TRBD2 (5 bases each). The V gene lost 2 bases and the J gene lost 5 bases, with 10 bases spanning the gap. Germline loops: CDR1 SGHTA, CDR2 FQGTGA. CDR3 length: 14 residues. The CDR3 bases are TGTGCCAGCAGCTTAGGGGGAGCCCACAATGAGCAGTTCTTC. This codes for CASSLGGAHNEQFF. Full variable domain (rest looked up from reference TRBV7-3 and TRBJ2-1): GAGVSQTPSNKVTEKGKYVELRCDPISGHTALYWYRQSLGQGPEFLIYFQGTGAADDSGLPNDRFFAVRPEGSVSTLKIQRTERGDSAVYLCASSLGGAHNEQFFGPGTRLTVL.